The 21 T cell receptor beta chains given below trace back to one sample, sequenced in a study of long-term antiretroviral therapy in people with HIV. Sequencing relied on immunoSEQ assay v3.0, run at survey level. Using immunoSEQ multiplex PCR, the repertoire was profiled, and TCRdb retains in-frame clones only, with some absent. Of about 22,000 clones detected, around 80% appear once; the ten largest clones hold less than 12%. The specimen comprised unsorted PBMCs, sampled 1.2 years after starting antiretroviral therapy. All receptors come from a woman aged 40 to 50 with HIV.

This clone has just a few counts. The chain is built from TRBV6-5 and TRBJ2-1; D is undetermined. The V end was cut by 6 bases, the J end by 0 bases, with 12 bases between. CDR1 and CDR2 (germline): MNHEY, SVGAGI. The CDR3 has 15 residues. The CDR3 sequence is CASSQYYSSYNEQFF. Written as DNA, the CDR3 is TGTGCCAGCAGCCAATATTACAGCTCCTACAATGAGCAGTTCTTC.

The chain employs TRBV11-2 and TRBJ1-1; no clear D. Germline V gene lookup returns CDR1 SGHAT and CDR2 FQNNGV. The CDR3 is made up of 15 amino acids. The germline V and J ends were trimmed by 3 bases and 1 base, with 12 bases remaining between them. The CDR3 is CASSFRLAGNTEAFF. The CDR3 DNA follows: TGTGCCAGCAGCTTCCGATTAGCGGGGAACACTGAAGCTTTCTTT. The full variable domain, its missing parts supplied by reference TRBV11-2 and TRBJ1-1, is EAGVAQSPRYKIIEKRQSVAFWCNPISGHATLYWYQQILGQGPKLLIQFQNNGVVDDSQLPKDRFSAERLKGVDSTLKIQPAKLEDSAVYLCASSFRLAGNTEAFFGQGTRLTVV.

This clone turned up a few times. The chain carries TRBV7-9 and TRBJ2-7; TRBD1 aligns across 9 bases. The CDR3 extends over 14 amino acids. Germline values: CDR1 SEHNR, CDR2 FQNEAQ (reference sequence). Germline trimming cut 2 bases from V and 5 bases from J; bases unmatched to any gene: 4. The chain's CDR3 is CASSLSTGGHEQYF. The DNA of the CDR3 is TGTGCCAGCAGCTTATCAACAGGGGGCCACGAGCAGTACTTC. The whole variable domain, filled in from reference TRBV7-9 and TRBJ2-7, reads DTGVSQNPRHKITKRGQNVTFRCDPISEHNRLYWYRQTLGQGPEFLTYFQNEAQLEKSRLLSDRFSAERPKGSFSTLEIQRTEQGDSAMYLCASSLSTGGHEQYFGPGTRLTVT.

V is TRBV6-5 and J is TRBJ1-2; 9 nucleotides agree with TRBD1. Trimming at V came to 10 bases and at J to 4 bases, leaving 10 bases not matched to a gene. This CDR3 comprises 14 residues. Per the germline V gene, CDR1 is MNHEY and CDR2 is SVGAGI. CDR3 in amino acids: CATRVDRGSYGYTF. CDR3 DNA: TGTGCCACCAGAGTGGACAGGGGTTCCTATGGCTACACCTTC.

The chain recombines TRBV18 with TRBJ1-1, with 10 bases identical to TRBD1. V lost 1 base to trimming and J lost 4 bases; unmatched junction nucleotides: 6. The CDR3 has 16 amino acids. Germline V gives CDR1 KGHSH, CDR2 LQKENI. CDR3 sequence: CASSPRGQGESTEAFF. In DNA, the CDR3 is TGTGCCAGCTCACCACGTGGACAGGGGGAGAGCACTGAAGCTTTCTTT.

A remark on this clone: The sample holds other DNA sequences that translate to the same CDR3. V usage is TRBV9 and J usage is TRBJ1-1; D is perhaps TRBD1 (5 bases). Looked up from germline, CDR1 is SGDLS and CDR2 is YYNGEE. The CDR3 runs to 12 residues. V lost 4 bases and J 1 base, leaving 5 bases between the germline ends. CDR3 sequence reads: CASSTGNTEAFF. In DNA form, the CDR3 reads TGTGCCAGCAGCACAGGGAACACTGAAGCTTTCTTT.

This clone has more than one count but fewer than ten. Written as DNA, the CDR3 is TGTGCCAGCAGTACTTGGACTAGCGGGGGCTACGAGCAGTACTTC. This gives the protein CASSTWTSGGYEQYF. V usage is TRBV6-1 and J usage is TRBJ2-7, with TRBD2 matching over 13 bases. Germline-derived CDR1 and CDR2 are MNHNS and SASEGT. The CDR3 has 15 amino acids. The junction had 4 bases not matched to a gene; V was cut back by 5 bases and J by 3 bases.

This chain joins TRBV5-8 and TRBJ1-4, with 10 bases that match TRBD1. Germline V gene sequence: CDR1 SGHTS, CDR2 YDEGEE. The CDR3 is 15 amino acids. V lost 4 bases to trimming and J lost 8 bases; unmatched junction nucleotides: 8. CDR3 region: CASSVSGTGEEKLFF. The CDR3 DNA is TGTGCCAGCAGCGTCTCGGGGACAGGGGAAGAAAAACTGTTTTTT. Supplemented by reference TRBV5-8 and TRBJ1-4, the full variable domain reads EAGVTQSPTHLIKTRGQQATLRCSPISGHTSVYWYQQALGLGLQFLLWYDEGEERNRGNFPPRFSGRQFPNYSSELNVNALELEDSALYLCASSVSGTGEEKLFFGSGTQLSVL.

The chain recombines TRBV27 with TRBJ2-1; D is undetermined. Germline values: CDR1 MNHEY, CDR2 SMNVEV (reference sequence). The CDR3 runs to 10 residues. V shed 9 bases and J shed 4 bases, with 4 bases lying between them. The CDR3 region is CASGYNEQFF. CDR3 nucleotides: TGTGCCAGTGGGTACAATGAGCAGTTCTTC.

This clone was counted a few times. The genes are TRBV2 and TRBJ2-5; D is undetermined. The CDR3 has 13 amino acids. Trimming took off 7 bases at V and 4 bases at J, with 13 bases between the two ends. Per germline, CDR1 SNHLY and CDR2 FYNNEI. The CDR3: CASNPRGTETQYF. CDR3 nucleotide sequence: TGTGCCAGCAACCCCCGTGGTACAGAGACCCAGTACTTC. Supplemented by reference TRBV2 and TRBJ2-5, the full variable domain reads EPEVTQTPSHQVTQMGQEVILRCVPISNHLYFYWYRQILGQKVEFLVSFYNNEISEKSEIFDDQFSVERPDGSNFTLKIRSTKLEDSAMYFCASNPRGTETQYFGPGTRLLVL.

V usage is TRBV11-2 and J usage is TRBJ2-5; 7 bases are a match to TRBD1. The germline V gene encodes CDR1 SGHAT and CDR2 FQNNGV. J was trimmed by 5 bases and V by 5 bases; bases with no gene match: 8. CDR3 length: 14 amino acids. DNA of the CDR3: TGTGCCAGCAGCCACCAGGACAGGCGGGAGACCCAGTACTTC. Its translation is CASSHQDRRETQYF.

The rearrangement joins TRBV2 to TRBJ2-2; perhaps TRBD2 as D (5 bases). V was clipped by 8 bases and J by 0 bases, with 7 bases between them. In germline, CDR1 is SNHLY, CDR2 FYNNEI. The CDR3 length is 13 residues. This CDR3 is CASGLSNTGELFF. CDR3 DNA sequence: TGTGCCAGCGGACTCTCGAACACCGGGGAGCTGTTTTTT.

The V gene is TRBV7-9, the J gene TRBJ2-4; D call uncertain. V dropped 4 bases and J dropped 9 bases, with 10 bases sitting between them. CDR3 length: 12 residues. The V gene's germline CDR1 is SEHNR and CDR2 FQNEAQ (reference sequence). The CDR3 loop is CASSSLERIQYF. CDR3 nucleotides: TGTGCCAGCAGCTCCCTAGAGCGCATTCAGTACTTC.

The chain links TRBV10-3 to TRBJ1-1, with D possibly TRBD1 on 6 matching bases. This CDR3 contains 11 residues. Trimming removed 2 bases at V and 12 bases at J, with 10 bases between. The germline gives CDR1 ENHRY, CDR2 SYGVKD. CDR3 sequence reads: CAISEGTLTFF. The CDR3 nucleotides are TGTGCCATCAGTGAGGGGACATTGACTTTCTTT.

V is TRBV7-6 and J is TRBJ2-3; 10 nucleotides line up with TRBD2. The CDR3 contains 18 residues. In germline, CDR1 is SGHVS, CDR2 FNYEAQ. The V gene end was trimmed by 5 bases and the J gene end by 0 bases; junction bases not matched to a gene: 11. CDR3 protein: CASSRLAGLNPSTDTQYF. CDR3 coding DNA: TGTGCCAGCAGCCGACTAGCGGGCCTAAATCCTAGCACAGATACGCAGTATTTT.

This clone was counted a few times. This chain links TRBV5-1 with TRBJ2-2; the match to TRBD1 covers 9 bases. V was pared by 4 bases and J by 4 bases, with 8 bases of the junction left unmatched. Germline V gene lookup returns CDR1 SGHRS and CDR2 YFSETQ. CDR3 size: 16 residues. The CDR3 here is CASSPPGQGFTGELFF. CDR3 nucleotide sequence: TGCGCCAGCAGCCCCCCGGGACAGGGATTCACCGGGGAGCTGTTTTTT.

The chain carries TRBV5-1 and TRBJ2-2, with 9 bases that match TRBD2. Germline values: CDR1 SGHRS, CDR2 YFSETQ. The V segment lost 3 bases and the J segment 5 bases; nucleotides outside the gene matches: 2. This CDR3 contains 14 residues. For the CDR3, the DNA is TGCGCCAGCAGCTCCGCGGGAGGGACCGGGGAGCTGTTTTTT. Protein product: CASSSAGGTGELFF. Full variable domain (outside the CDR3, taken from reference TRBV5-1 and TRBJ2-2): KAGVTQTPRYLIKTRGQQVTLSCSPISGHRSVSWYQQTPGQGLQFLFEYFSETQRNKGNFPGRFSGRQFSNSRSEMNVSTLELGDSALYLCASSSAGGTGELFFGEGSRLTVL.

The chain couples TRBV9 to TRBJ1-1, with D perhaps matching TRBD1 (5 bases). Germline V CDR1 and CDR2: SGDLS, YYNGEE. The CDR3 loop spans 16 amino acids. V gave up 0 bases and J gave up 1 base, with 13 bases separating them. The CDR3 loop reads CASSVGGGKGNTEAFF. The CDR3 DNA reads TGTGCCAGCAGCGTAGGGGGGGGGAAAGGGAACACTGAAGCTTTCTTT.

This clone showed up just once. The chain joins TRBV9 to TRBJ2-1, with 7 bases identical to TRBD1. CDR1 is SGDLS, CDR2 YYNGEE, per germline. The CDR3 is made up of 13 amino acids. V trimming: 7 bases; J trimming: 9 bases; junction bases outside the gene matches: 10. The CDR3 is CASAGTALGEQFF. CDR3 nucleotide sequence: TGTGCCAGCGCCGGGACAGCCCTGGGTGAGCAGTTCTTC. The entire variable domain, with the rest obtained from reference TRBV9 and TRBJ2-1, is as follows: DSGVTQTPKHLITATGQRVTLRCSPRSGDLSVYWYQQSLDQGLQFLIQYYNGEERAKGNILERFSAQQFPDLHSELNLSSLELGDSALYFCASAGTALGEQFFGPGTRLTVL.

CDR3: CAWSKTSGGAGTQYF. The CDR3 DNA is TGTGCCTGGAGCAAGACTAGCGGGGGGGCGGGTACGCAGTATTTT. V and J are TRBV30 and TRBJ2-3, with 14 bases lining up with TRBD2. The V segment lost 3 bases and the J segment 8 bases; nucleotides outside the gene matches: 7. Germline CDR1 reads GTSNPN; CDR2 reads SVGIG (reference sequence). CDR3 length: 15 residues.

This sequence joins TRBV19 and TRBJ1-5; D is unresolved. Germline CDR1 LNHDA, CDR2 SQIVND (reference sequence). The CDR3 has 16 amino acids. Between the trimmed V and J ends, which lost 1 base and 0 bases, there was a span of 10 bases. CDR3 amino acids: CASSIVPAYSNQPQHF. CDR3 DNA: TGTGCCAGTAGTATAGTTCCCGCTTATAGCAATCAGCCCCAGCATTTT.